This T cell receptor beta chain was profiled in a study of blood T cell repertoires in COVID-19. J gave up 1 base and V 5 bases, and 5 bases lay outside the gene matches. This CDR3 spans 16 amino acids. Germline V gene data show CDR1 as LGHDT and CDR2 as YNNKEL (reference sequence). Generated by immunoSEQ multiplex PCR, the TCRdb table keeps only in-frame clones and is missing some. The data contain some 260,000 clones, around 88% of them singletons. This receptor was obtained from a woman aged 30 to 39 with COVID-19, enrolled during active disease. This sequence joins TRBV3-1 (or the pseudogene TRBV3-2) and TRBJ2-3, with 11 bases matching TRBD2. Sample: peripheral blood. The CDR3 region is CASSKTSGSGTDTQYF. In nucleotides, the CDR3 is TGTGCCAGCAGCAAAACTAGCGGGAGTGGCACAGATACGCAGTATTTT.